This TCR beta chain was retrieved from a study of shared clonotypes between healthy human individuals. Study-wide findings and caveats: Blood was the only sampled material, and tissue repertoires likely differ.

Turning to this clone: The antigen is undetermined.

Selected positively for CCR7 and CD45RO-negative, naive CD8 cells excluded terminally differentiated effector memory CD45RA+ cells. The run depth of the assay was deep. In the original analysis: Junction-only immunoSEQ sequences carried no quality scores, so filtering differed. Generated by immunoSEQ multiplex PCR, the TCRdb table keeps only in-frame clones and is missing some. V and J calls and clone size come straight from that table; D and trimming were deduced from the DNA. The profile shows around 560,000 clones, approximately 95% of them singletons. The clonotype comes from a woman between 25 and 40 years old in good health. Sequences were obtained from naive CD8+ T cells sorted from blood.

The CDR3 sequence is CASRSTLAGAYDEQYF. The CDR3 DNA follows: TGTGCCAGCAGGAGTACCCTAGCGGGAGCATATGACGAGCAGTACTTC. V gene TRBV7-2 combines with J gene TRBJ2-7, with 10 bases matching TRBD2. The junction had 13 bases not matched to a gene; V was cut back by 6 bases and J by 5 bases. This CDR3 is built from 16 residues. Germline CDR1 and CDR2: SGHTA and FQGNSA.